This T cell receptor (beta chain) originates from a study of follicular helper T cells after annual influenza vaccination. The overall study: Some donors were sampled over the 2013-2014, 2014-2015 and 2015-2016 vaccinations.

Sequenced by immunoSEQ multiplex PCR; TCRdb stores in-frame clones only, minus some. This sample yields about 15,000 clones, of which approximately 84% are seen a single time; approximately 1.3% belongs to the top ten. Study-wide results and caveats: Day 7 ICOS+CD38+ clones were most often found later in ICOS-CD38- cTfh cells.

The time point here: 2014-2015 season, 7 days after vaccination. No donor had influenza vaccine in the prior 6 months; all lived in the community. Blood volume per time point ranged from about 40 to 110 mL. Points on this clone: No antigen is known for it.

Trimming took off 5 bases at V and 4 bases at J, with 15 bases between the two ends. The germline V gene has CDR1 MDHEN and CDR2 SYDVKM. CDR3 length equals 15 residues. The specimen comprised CXCR5+ CD38- circulating T follicular helper cells from blood, sampled 7 days after influenza vaccination. Described subset: circulating Tfh, non-naive CD4+CXCR5+PD-1+ (ICOS+CD38+ or ICOS-CD38-). This clonotype was obtained from an adult who received the influenza vaccine. The rearrangement joins TRBV28 to TRBJ1-5; D might be TRBD1 (6 bases). CDR3 loop: CASSKGQIENQPQHF. CDR3 bases: TGTGCCAGCAGTAAGGGACAAATCGAAAATCAGCCCCAGCATTTT.